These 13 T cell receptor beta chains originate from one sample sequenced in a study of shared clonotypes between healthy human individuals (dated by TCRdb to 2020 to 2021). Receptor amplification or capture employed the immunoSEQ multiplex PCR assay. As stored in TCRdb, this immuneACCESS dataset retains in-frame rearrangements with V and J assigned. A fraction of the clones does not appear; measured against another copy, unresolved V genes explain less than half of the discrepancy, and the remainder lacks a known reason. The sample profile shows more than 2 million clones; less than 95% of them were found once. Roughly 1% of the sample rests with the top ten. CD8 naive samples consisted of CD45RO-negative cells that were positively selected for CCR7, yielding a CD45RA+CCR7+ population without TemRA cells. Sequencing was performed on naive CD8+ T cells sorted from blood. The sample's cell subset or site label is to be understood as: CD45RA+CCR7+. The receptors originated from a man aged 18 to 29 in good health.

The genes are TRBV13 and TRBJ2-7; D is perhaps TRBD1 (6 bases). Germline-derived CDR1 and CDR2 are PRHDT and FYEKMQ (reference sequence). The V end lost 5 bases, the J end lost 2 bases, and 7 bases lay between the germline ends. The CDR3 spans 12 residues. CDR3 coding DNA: TGTGCCAGCAGCCGGGACACCTACGAGCAGTACTTC. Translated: CASSRDTYEQYF.

CDR3 in amino acids: CASSTAYNEQFF. DNA of the CDR3: TGTGCCAGCAGCACGGCCTACAATGAGCAGTTCTTC. The chain is built from TRBV5-6 and TRBJ2-1; the D is unclear. The CDR3 sequence is 12 residues long. Germline assignment: CDR1 SGHDT and CDR2 YYEEEE. With 4 bases removed from V and 2 bases from J, the gap between germline ends came to 4 bases.

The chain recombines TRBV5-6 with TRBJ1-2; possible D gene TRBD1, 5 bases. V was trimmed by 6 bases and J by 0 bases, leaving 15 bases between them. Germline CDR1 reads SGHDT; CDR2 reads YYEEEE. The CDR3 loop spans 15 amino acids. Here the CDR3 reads CASTLYGAPNYGYTF. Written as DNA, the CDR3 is TGTGCCAGCACCTTATACGGGGCACCTAACTATGGCTACACCTTC.

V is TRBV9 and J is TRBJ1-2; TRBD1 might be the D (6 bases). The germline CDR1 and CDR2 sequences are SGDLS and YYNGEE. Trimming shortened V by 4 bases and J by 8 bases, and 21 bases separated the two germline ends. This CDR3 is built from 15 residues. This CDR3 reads CASSTEGDTVEGYTF. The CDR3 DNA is TGTGCCAGCAGCACAGAGGGGGATACTGTTGAAGGCTACACCTTC. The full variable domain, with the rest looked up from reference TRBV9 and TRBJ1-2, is DSGVTQTPKHLITATGQRVTLRCSPRSGDLSVYWYQQSLDQGLQFLIQYYNGEERAKGNILERFSAQQFPDLHSELNLSSLELGDSALYFCASSTEGDTVEGYTFGSGTRLTVV.

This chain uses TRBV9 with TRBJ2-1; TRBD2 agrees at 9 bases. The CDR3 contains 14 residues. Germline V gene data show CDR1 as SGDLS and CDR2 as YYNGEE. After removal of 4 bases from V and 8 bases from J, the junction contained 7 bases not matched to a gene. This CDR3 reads CASSPQIAGDEQFF. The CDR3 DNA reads TGTGCCAGCAGCCCCCAAATAGCGGGGGATGAGCAGTTCTTC.

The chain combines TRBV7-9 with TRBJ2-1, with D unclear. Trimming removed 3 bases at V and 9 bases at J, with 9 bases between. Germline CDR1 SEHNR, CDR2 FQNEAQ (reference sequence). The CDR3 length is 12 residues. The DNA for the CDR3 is TGTGCCAGCAGCTTCGCCGATCTTGAGCAGTTCTTC. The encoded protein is CASSFADLEQFF.

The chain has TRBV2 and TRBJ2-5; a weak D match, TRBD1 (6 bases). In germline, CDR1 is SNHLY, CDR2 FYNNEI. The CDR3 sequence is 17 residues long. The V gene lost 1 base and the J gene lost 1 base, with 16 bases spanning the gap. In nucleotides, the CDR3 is TGTGCCAGCAGTGAAGAGGCACAGGGTTGGGGCCAAGAGACCCAGTACTTC. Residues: CASSEEAQGWGQETQYF.

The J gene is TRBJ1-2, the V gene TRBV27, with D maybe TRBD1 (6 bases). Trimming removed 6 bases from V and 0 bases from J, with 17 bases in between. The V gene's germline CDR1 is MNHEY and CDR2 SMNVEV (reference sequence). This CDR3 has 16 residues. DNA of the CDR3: TGTGCCAGCAGCCTAGGGGGAGGGGCCGCTAACTATGGCTACACCTTC. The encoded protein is CASSLGGGAANYGYTF.

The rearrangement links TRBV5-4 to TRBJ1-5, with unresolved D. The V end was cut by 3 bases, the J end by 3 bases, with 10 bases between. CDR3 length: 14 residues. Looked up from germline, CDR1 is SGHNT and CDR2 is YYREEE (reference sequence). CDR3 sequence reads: CASSSTLANQPQHF. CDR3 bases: TGTGCCAGCAGCTCAACCTTGGCCAATCAGCCCCAGCATTTT. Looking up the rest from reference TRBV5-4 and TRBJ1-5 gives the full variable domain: ETGVTQSPTHLIKTRGQQVTLRCSSQSGHNTVSWYQQALGQGPQFIFQYYREEENGRGNFPPRFSGLQFPNYSSELNVNALELDDSALYLCASSSTLANQPQHFGDGTRLSIL.

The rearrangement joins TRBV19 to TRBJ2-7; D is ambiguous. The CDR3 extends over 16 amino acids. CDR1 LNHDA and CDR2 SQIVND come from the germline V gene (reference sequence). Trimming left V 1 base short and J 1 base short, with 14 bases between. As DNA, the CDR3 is TGTGCCAGTAGTATAGCCCTCCTGGGTCCTTCCTACGAGCAGTACTTC. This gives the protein CASSIALLGPSYEQYF. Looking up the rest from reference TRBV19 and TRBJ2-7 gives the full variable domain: DGGITQSPKYLFRKEGQNVTLSCEQNLNHDAMYWYRQDPGQGLRLIYYSQIVNDFQKGDIAEGYSVSREKKESFPLTVTSAQKNPTAFYLCASSIALLGPSYEQYFGPGTRLTVT.

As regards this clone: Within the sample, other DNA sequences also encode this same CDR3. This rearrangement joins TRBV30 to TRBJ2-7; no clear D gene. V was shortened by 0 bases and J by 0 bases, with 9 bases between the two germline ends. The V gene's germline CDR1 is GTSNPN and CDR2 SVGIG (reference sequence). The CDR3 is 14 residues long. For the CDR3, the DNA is TGTGCCTGGAGTGTACAGCTGAGCTCCTACGAGCAGTACTTC. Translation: CAWSVQLSSYEQYF.

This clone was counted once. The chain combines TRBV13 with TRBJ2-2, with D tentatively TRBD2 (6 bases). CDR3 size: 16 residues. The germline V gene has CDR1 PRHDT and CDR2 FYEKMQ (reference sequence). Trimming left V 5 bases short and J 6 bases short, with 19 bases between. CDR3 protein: CASSPPGVGPAGELFF. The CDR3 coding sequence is TGTGCCAGCAGCCCTCCGGGAGTGGGGCCCGCCGGGGAGCTGTTTTTT.

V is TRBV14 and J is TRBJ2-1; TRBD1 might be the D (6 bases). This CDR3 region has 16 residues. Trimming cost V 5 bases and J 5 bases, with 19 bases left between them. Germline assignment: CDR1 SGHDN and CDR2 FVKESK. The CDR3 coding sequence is TGTGCCAGCAGCTTCTGGGACACCACTCCACACAATGAGCAGTTCTTC. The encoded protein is CASSFWDTTPHNEQFF.